Presented here are 32 T cell receptor beta chains from one specimen sequenced in a study of shared clonotypes between healthy human individuals. Clones were read by immunoSEQ multiplex PCR, and TCRdb kept only the in-frame ones, dropping some. The sample holds approximately 2,300,000 clones, 85% to 95% seen once. The specimen sequenced was naive CD4+ T cells from PBMCs. Subset meaning: CD45RA+ positively selected. These receptors were collected from a young man in good health. Some clones in this sample may be carry-over from other donors' samples.

The chain joins TRBV10-2 to TRBJ2-1; TRBD2 matches 7 bases. The CDR3 totals 16 residues. The V gene's germline CDR1 is WSHSY and CDR2 SAAADI. J lost 2 bases, V lost 8 bases, and 12 bases had no gene match. In DNA, the CDR3 is TGCGCCAGCCTGCGGGAGTCGGGGTCCCCCTACAATGAGCAGTTCTTC. It translates to CASLRESGSPYNEQFF.

This clone is a singleton in its sample. This rearrangement joins TRBV6-5 to TRBJ2-7, with 7 bases aligning to TRBD1. The CDR3 extends over 15 amino acids. V was clipped by 6 bases and J by 1 base; unmatched bases: 9. Germline CDR1 and CDR2: MNHEY and SVGAGI. Here the CDR3 reads CASRSDRVGSYEQYF. CDR3 nucleotides: TGTGCCAGCAGAAGTGACAGGGTGGGTTCCTACGAGCAGTACTTC.

This chain uses TRBV9 with TRBJ2-3, with 8 bases aligning to TRBD1. The CDR3 sequence is 15 residues long. CDR1 SGDLS and CDR2 YYNGEE come from the germline V gene. Germline trimming cut 2 bases from V and 4 bases from J; bases unmatched to any gene: 6. The CDR3 sequence is CASSVGQGAPDTQYF. The CDR3 DNA reads as TGTGCCAGCAGCGTGGGGCAGGGGGCCCCAGATACGCAGTATTTT.

The V call is TRBV6-5, the J call TRBJ2-7; no clear D gene. Trimming left V 6 bases short and J 0 bases short, with 15 bases between. This CDR3 is built from 15 residues. CDR1 is MNHEY and CDR2 is SVGAGI in the germline V gene. CDR3 region: CASSPDRIFSYEQYF. The CDR3 nucleotides are TGTGCCAGCAGCCCGGACCGTATTTTCTCCTACGAGCAGTACTTC.

The chain has TRBV6-6 and TRBJ2-5; D gene uncertain. The germline gives CDR1 MNHNY, CDR2 SVGAGI (reference sequence). The V end was cut by 0 bases, the J end by 0 bases, with 8 bases between. There are 15 residues in the CDR3. The CDR3 sequence is CASSYSRKNQETQYF. In nucleotides, the CDR3 is TGTGCCAGCAGTTACTCACGAAAGAACCAAGAGACCCAGTACTTC.

The rearrangement joins TRBV5-4 to TRBJ2-7; 7 positions agree with TRBD1. CDR1 and CDR2 from the germline V gene are SGHNT and YYREEE (reference sequence). The CDR3 is made up of 14 amino acids. V trimming: 4 bases; J trimming: 3 bases; junction bases outside the gene matches: 7. CDR3 nucleotides: TGTGCCAGCAGCCTCGGACAGGTCGGCTACGAGCAGTACTTC. Its protein product is CASSLGQVGYEQYF.

The gene calls are TRBV19 and TRBJ2-5; TRBD2 might be the D (5 bases). The germline V and J ends were trimmed by 3 bases and 5 bases, with 10 bases remaining between them. This CDR3 region has 13 residues. Germline CDR1 and CDR2: LNHDA and SQIVND (reference sequence). In DNA form, the CDR3 reads TGTGCCAGTAGTATCGTAACGGGGGAGACCCAGTACTTC. Translated, it gives CASSIVTGETQYF.

This sequence joins TRBV5-1 and TRBJ2-7; TRBD1 agrees at 8 bases. After removal of 2 bases from V and 1 base from J, the junction contained 5 bases not matched to a gene. The CDR3 covers 15 residues. Germline V lookup: CDR1 SGHRS, CDR2 YFSETQ. CDR3 nucleotide sequence: TGCGCCAGCAGCTTTCTGACAGGGGCGTCCTACGAGCAGTACTTC. Translation gives CASSFLTGASYEQYF.

The rearrangement links TRBV19 to TRBJ1-1; D not certain. CDR3 length equals 15 residues. V lost 2 bases to trimming and J lost 0 bases, with 10 bases between them. Per the germline V gene, CDR1 is LNHDA and CDR2 is SQIVND (reference sequence). CDR3 residues: CASSISAIMNTEAFF. The CDR3 bases are TGTGCCAGTAGTATATCGGCAATAATGAACACTGAAGCTTTCTTT.

CDR3 region: CASSLGLAGGDGETQYF. Written as DNA, the CDR3 is TGTGCCAGCAGCTTGGGACTAGCGGGTGGGGACGGGGAGACCCAGTACTTC. The chain employs TRBV7-3 and TRBJ2-5; 12 bases are a match to TRBD2. The CDR3 is 17 residues long. V gave up 3 bases and J gave up 5 bases; unmatched junction bases: 10. Germline CDR1 reads SGHTA; CDR2 reads FQGTGA. Full variable domain (outside the CDR3, taken from reference TRBV7-3 and TRBJ2-5): GAGVSQTPSNKVTEKGKYVELRCDPISGHTALYWYRQSLGQGPEFLIYFQGTGAADDSGLPNDRFFAVRPEGSVSTLKIQRTERGDSAVYLCASSLGLAGGDGETQYFGPGTRLLVL.

This clone occurred once. The V call is TRBV20-1, the J call TRBJ2-1; no clear D. Germline V gives CDR1 DFQATT, CDR2 SNEGSKA (reference sequence). The V gene lost 1 base and the J gene lost 9 bases, with 7 bases spanning the gap. CDR3 size: 11 residues. The CDR3 is CSARVFVEQFF. CDR3 nucleotides: TGCAGTGCTAGAGTTTTTGTTGAGCAGTTCTTC.

In this sample, this clone turned up once. This rearrangement joins TRBV30 to TRBJ2-3; 7 positions agree with TRBD2. V trimming: 5 bases; J trimming: 3 bases; junction bases outside the gene matches: 5. The germline V gene has CDR1 GTSNPN and CDR2 SVGIG (reference sequence). The CDR3 is 13 residues long. The CDR3 sequence is CAWGRGLTDTQYF. The CDR3 DNA reads TGTGCCTGGGGGAGGGGCTTGACAGATACGCAGTATTTT.

This clone was counted once. This chain joins TRBV6-1 and TRBJ1-2, with 8 bases that match TRBD1. This CDR3 is built from 13 residues. Germline-derived CDR1 and CDR2 are MNHNS and SASEGT. J lost 7 bases, V lost 4 bases, and 5 bases had no gene match. In nucleotides, the CDR3 is TGTGCCAGCAGTGGACAGGGGAAGCGTGGCTACACCTTC. As protein: CASSGQGKRGYTF.

The chain combines TRBV27 with TRBJ1-2; TRBD1 aligns across 7 bases. V lost 3 bases to trimming and J lost 7 bases; unmatched junction nucleotides: 5. In germline, CDR1 is MNHEY, CDR2 SMNVEV (reference sequence). The CDR3 is 13 residues long. CDR3 region: CASSFGQVGGYTF. CDR3 nucleotide sequence: TGTGCCAGCAGTTTCGGACAGGTCGGTGGCTACACCTTC.

The chain couples TRBV30 to TRBJ2-1; a possible D gene is TRBD1 (6 bases). Looked up from germline, CDR1 is GTSNPN and CDR2 is SVGIG (reference sequence). The germline V and J ends were trimmed by 5 bases and 9 bases, with 20 bases remaining between them. CDR3 length: 14 residues. The CDR3: CAWGENRDTGEQFF. DNA of the CDR3: TGTGCCTGGGGAGAGAACCGGGACACGGGTGAGCAGTTCTTC.

This chain joins TRBV9 and TRBJ1-5; D call uncertain. The V end lost 0 bases, the J end lost 5 bases, and 9 bases lay between the germline ends. The germline gives CDR1 SGDLS, CDR2 YYNGEE. This CDR3 has 14 residues. In DNA form, the CDR3 reads TGTGCCAGCAGCGTAGGCATCTCCTATCAGCCCCAGCATTTT. Its protein is CASSVGISYQPQHF.

V and J are TRBV5-4 and TRBJ2-5, with 8 bases fitting TRBD1. V gave up 5 bases and J gave up 5 bases; unmatched junction bases: 5. Germline assignment: CDR1 SGHNT and CDR2 YYREEE (reference sequence). The CDR3 has 13 residues. The CDR3 DNA reads TGTGCCAGCAGTTCACGGACAGGGGAGACCCAGTACTTC. Translation: CASSSRTGETQYF.

The CDR3 DNA reads TGTGCCAGCAGCTACGCCAGGGCCTCTGGAAACACCATATATTTT. Translating gives CASSYARASGNTIYF. The rearrangement joins TRBV6-5 to TRBJ1-3; tentative D call: TRBD1 (5 bases). V dropped 6 bases and J dropped 0 bases, with 12 bases sitting between them. This CDR3 spans 15 amino acids. The germline CDR1 and CDR2 sequences are MNHEY and SVGAGI.

The rearrangement links TRBV5-6 to TRBJ2-1; TRBD2 aligns across 16 bases. V shed 1 base, J shed 6 bases, and the junction held 10 bases outside the gene matches. This CDR3 spans 19 amino acids. CDR1 is SGHDT and CDR2 is YYEEEE in the germline V gene. For the CDR3, the DNA is TGTGCCAGCAGCTTGTCATTTACCGGGACTAGCGGGAGGGCCAATGAGCAGTTCTTC. Encoded protein: CASSLSFTGTSGRANEQFF.

The chain is built from TRBV5-1 and TRBJ1-2; TRBD1 might be the D (5 bases). The germline gives CDR1 SGHRS, CDR2 YFSETQ. CDR3 length: 15 residues. V shed 4 bases and J shed 2 bases, with 15 bases lying between them. The CDR3 loop is CASSGVRGVNYGYTF. DNA for the CDR3: TGCGCCAGCAGCGGGGTTCGAGGGGTGAACTATGGCTACACCTTC.

The CDR3 region is CASSLGKIYYNEQFF. The CDR3 nucleotides are TGTGCCAGCAGTTTAGGGAAGATATACTACAATGAGCAGTTCTTC. This chain joins TRBV28 and TRBJ2-1; D call uncertain. V lost 2 bases and J lost 3, with 11 bases in between. The CDR3 runs to 15 residues. The V gene's germline CDR1 is MDHEN and CDR2 SYDVKM.

This clone occurred a few times. Other DNA sequences in the sample encode the same CDR3. The chain combines TRBV11-2 with TRBJ2-5; D uncertain. This CDR3 comprises 11 residues. V gave up 4 bases and J gave up 4 bases, with 4 bases separating them. Germline CDR1 and CDR2: SGHAT and FQNNGV. This CDR3 is CASSSRETQYF. For the CDR3, the DNA is TGTGCCAGCAGCTCGAGAGAGACCCAGTACTTC.

The V and J genes are TRBV7-3 and TRBJ2-1, with 8 bases matching TRBD2. Unmatched junction bases numbered 7, after V lost 0 bases and J lost 0 bases. The germline gives CDR1 SGHTA, CDR2 FQGTGA. This CDR3 region has 18 residues. The CDR3 here is CASSLTGLAGDSYNEQFF. For the CDR3, the DNA is TGTGCCAGCAGCTTAACGGGGCTAGCGGGCGACTCCTACAATGAGCAGTTCTTC.

This rearrangement joins TRBV7-3 to TRBJ2-2; tentative D call: TRBD1 (5 bases). The length of the CDR3 is 16 residues. V was cut by 1 base and J by 4 bases, with 13 bases left in between. Looked up from germline, CDR1 is SGHTA and CDR2 is FQGTGA. DNA of the CDR3: TGTGCCAGCAGCTTAATTCCCCAGGGTGTCACCGGGGAGCTGTTTTTT. Encoded protein: CASSLIPQGVTGELFF.

This rearrangement joins TRBV28 to TRBJ2-6; no clear D. The ends were cut back, 3 bases at V and 0 bases at J, with 9 bases in the middle. CDR1 is MDHEN, CDR2 SYDVKM, per germline. CDR3 length: 16 amino acids. The CDR3 loop reads CASSLVPGSGANVLTF. The CDR3 coding sequence is TGTGCCAGCAGTTTGGTACCAGGCTCTGGGGCCAACGTCCTGACTTTC.

The V gene is TRBV6-1, the J gene TRBJ1-4; D possibly corresponds to TRBD1 (5 bases). Germline V gene data show CDR1 as MNHNS and CDR2 as SASEGT. This CDR3 contains 15 residues. Trimming removed 7 bases from V and 8 bases from J, with 20 bases in between. The CDR3 is CASTRRTLSGEKLFF. The DNA of the CDR3 is TGTGCCAGCACCCGGAGGACACTCTCGGGGGAAAAACTGTTTTTT.

CDR3 amino acids: CASSLDGQTQETQYF. The CDR3 coding sequence is TGCGCCAGCAGCTTGGACGGCCAAACCCAAGAGACCCAGTACTTC. The chain recombines TRBV5-1 with TRBJ2-5, with unresolved D. Germline V gives CDR1 SGHRS, CDR2 YFSETQ. The CDR3 length is 15 residues. V lost 0 bases and J lost 1, with 10 bases in between.

Of note for this clone: Within the sample, other DNA sequences also encode this same CDR3. The DNA of the CDR3 is TGTGCCAGCAGCGTAGGCCAGGGGGCTAATCAGCCCCAGCATTTT. Its translation: CASSVGQGANQPQHF. J is TRBJ1-5 and V is TRBV9; the match to TRBD1 covers 8 bases. Germline CDR1 and CDR2: SGDLS and YYNGEE. J gave up 4 bases and V 0 bases, and 3 bases lay outside the gene matches. The CDR3 sequence is 15 residues long.

The CDR3 reads CASSSGQGANEKLFF. For the CDR3, the DNA is TGTGCCAGCAGCTCGGGACAGGGCGCTAATGAAAAACTGTTTTTT. This sequence joins TRBV7-2 and TRBJ1-4; TRBD1 aligns across 9 bases. The CDR3 is 15 amino acids. In germline, CDR1 is SGHTA, CDR2 FQGNSA. The ends lost 4 bases at V and 3 bases at J; junction bases unmatched: 3.

The sample holds a few counts of this clone. The chain links TRBV20-1 to TRBJ1-1, with no clear D. CDR1 and CDR2 (germline): DFQATT, SNEGSKA (reference sequence). The CDR3 spans 10 residues. The V end was cut by 1 base, the J end by 9 bases, with 6 bases between. CDR3 loop: CSARARKAFF. DNA of the CDR3: TGCAGTGCTAGAGCCAGAAAAGCTTTCTTT.

The chain is built from TRBV7-2 and TRBJ1-2; possible D gene TRBD1, 5 bases. Germline V gene lookup returns CDR1 SGHTA and CDR2 FQGNSA. The CDR3 length is 13 residues. Deletions cut 5 bases from V and 8 bases from J, with 15 bases between. Written as DNA, the CDR3 is TGTGCCAGCAGCCCCGGGGGGGACCGGGGCTACACCTTC. Its protein is CASSPGGDRGYTF.

J is TRBJ2-2 and V is TRBV4-2; no clear D gene. This CDR3 region has 12 residues. Per the germline V gene, CDR1 is LGHNA and CDR2 is YNFKEQ. V lost 2 bases, J lost 3 bases, and 1 base lay in between. The DNA for the CDR3 is TGTGCCAGCAGCCAATACACCGGGGAGCTGTTTTTT. The encoded protein is CASSQYTGELFF.